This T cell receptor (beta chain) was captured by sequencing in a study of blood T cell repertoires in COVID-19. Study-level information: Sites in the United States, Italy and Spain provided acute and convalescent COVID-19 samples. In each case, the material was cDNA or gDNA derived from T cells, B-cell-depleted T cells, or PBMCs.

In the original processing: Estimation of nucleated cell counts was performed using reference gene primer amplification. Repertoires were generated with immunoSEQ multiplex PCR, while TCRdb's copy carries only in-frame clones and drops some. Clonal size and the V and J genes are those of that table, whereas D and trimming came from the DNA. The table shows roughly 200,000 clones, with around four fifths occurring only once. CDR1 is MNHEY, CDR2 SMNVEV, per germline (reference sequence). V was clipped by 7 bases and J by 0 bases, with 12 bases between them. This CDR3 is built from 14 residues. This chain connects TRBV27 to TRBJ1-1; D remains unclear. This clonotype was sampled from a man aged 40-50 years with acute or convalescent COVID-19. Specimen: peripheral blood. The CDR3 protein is CASTPPGVNTEAFF. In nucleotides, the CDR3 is TGTGCCAGCACCCCCCCCGGGGTGAACACTGAAGCTTTCTTT.